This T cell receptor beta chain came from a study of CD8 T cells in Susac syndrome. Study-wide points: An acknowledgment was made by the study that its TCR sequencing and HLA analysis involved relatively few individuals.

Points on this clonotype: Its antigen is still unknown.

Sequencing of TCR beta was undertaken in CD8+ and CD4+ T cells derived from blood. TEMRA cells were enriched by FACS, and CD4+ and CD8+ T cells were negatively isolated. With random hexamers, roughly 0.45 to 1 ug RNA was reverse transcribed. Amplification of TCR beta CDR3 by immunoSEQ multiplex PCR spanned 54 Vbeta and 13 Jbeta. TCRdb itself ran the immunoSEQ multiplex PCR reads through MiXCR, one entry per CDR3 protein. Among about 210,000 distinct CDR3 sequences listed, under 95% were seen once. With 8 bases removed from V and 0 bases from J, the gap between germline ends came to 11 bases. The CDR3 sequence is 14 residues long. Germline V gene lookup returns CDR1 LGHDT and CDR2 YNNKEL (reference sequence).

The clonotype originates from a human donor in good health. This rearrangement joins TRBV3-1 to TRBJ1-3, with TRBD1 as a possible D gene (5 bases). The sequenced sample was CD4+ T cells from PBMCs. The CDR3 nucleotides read TGTGCCAGCGCTCCGGGGGGCTCTGGAAACACCATATATTTT. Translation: CASAPGGSGNTIYF.